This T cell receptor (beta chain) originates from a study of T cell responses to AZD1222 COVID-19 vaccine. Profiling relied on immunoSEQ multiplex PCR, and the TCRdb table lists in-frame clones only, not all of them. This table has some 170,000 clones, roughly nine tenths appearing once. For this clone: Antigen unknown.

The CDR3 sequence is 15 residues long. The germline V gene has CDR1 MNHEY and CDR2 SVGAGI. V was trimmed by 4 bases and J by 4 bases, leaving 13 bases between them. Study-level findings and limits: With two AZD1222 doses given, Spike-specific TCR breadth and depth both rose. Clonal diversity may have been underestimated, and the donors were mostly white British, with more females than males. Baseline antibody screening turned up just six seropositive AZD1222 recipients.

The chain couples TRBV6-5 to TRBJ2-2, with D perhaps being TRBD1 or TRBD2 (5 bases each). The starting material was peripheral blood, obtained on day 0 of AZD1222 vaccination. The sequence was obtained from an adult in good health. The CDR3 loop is CASSSRGVSTGELFF. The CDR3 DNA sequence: TGTGCCAGCAGTTCACGAGGGGTATCCACCGGGGAGCTGTTTTTT.